This T cell receptor beta chain was sequenced in a study of T cells after yellow fever vaccination. Study-wide results and limits: There was a possibility that FACS-sorted repertoires contained abundant clonotypes contaminating from the bulk population.

This clonotype was picked up a small number of times. The antigen remains unidentified. CDR1 is SGHTA and CDR2 is FQGTGA in the germline V gene. The CDR3 contains 12 residues. V was shortened by 4 bases and J by 15 bases, with 16 bases between the two germline ends. Conversion of TCR transcripts into cDNA relied on 5'RACE template switching, which added a universal primer site and UMIs. TCRdb reprocessed the 5' RACE reads with MiXCR, giving one entry per CDR3 protein. The sample has hundreds of thousands of distinct CDR3 sequences, about 14% seen once; the top ten hold about an eighth. The chain recombines TRBV7-3 with TRBJ2-1; TRBD2 might be the D (6 bases). Specimen: PBMCs, collected on the day of the yellow fever booster vaccination. The clonotype originates from a man aged 30-40 years who received the YFV17D yellow fever vaccine. The CDR3 nucleotides are TGTGCCAGCAGCTCCTCCGGGACTTCCTTGTTCTTC. Amino acid sequence: CASSSSGTSLFF.